The 27 T cell receptor beta chains below were found in one sample sequenced in a study of T cells in Graves' hyperthyroidism and ophthalmopathy. TCR beta CDR3 region amplification was performed from RNA transcripts. In the first-round RT-PCR of the TCR CDR3, the HTBI primer set was used. MiXCR, applied by TCRdb to the multiplex PCR reads, yields one record per CDR3 protein. The repertoire holds 660,000 or so distinct CDR3 sequences, with 45% as singletons. Sequencing was done on a sample of peripheral blood or thyroid tissue (not recorded which). The receptors stem from an adult man with Graves' disease, either hyperthyroidism or ophthalmopathy (not recorded which).

The J gene is TRBJ1-5, the V gene TRBV29-1; D might be TRBD1 (5 bases). There are 13 residues in the CDR3. CDR1 and CDR2 (germline): SQVTM, ANQGSEA. Deletions cut 4 bases from V and 6 bases from J, with 13 bases between. The CDR3 bases are TGCAGCGTTGGACGGGGCGGCATTCAGCCCCAGCATTTT. Protein: CSVGRGGIQPQHF.

Points on this clonotype: At one end, the junction sequence differs from germline, possibly due to a read error. V usage is TRBV7-9 and J usage is TRBJ1-2; 8 bases line up with TRBD1. This CDR3 region has 15 residues. CDR1 SEHNR and CDR2 FQNEAQ come from the germline V gene (reference sequence). The CDR3 protein is CASSQPGQETYGYTF. CDR3 DNA: TGCGCCAGCAGCCAGCCGGGACAGGAGACGTATGGCTACACCTTC.

The rearrangement uses TRBV7-8 and TRBJ1-1, with D perhaps TRBD1 (6 bases). Germline CDR1 is SGHVS and CDR2 is FQNEAQ. The CDR3 loop spans 15 amino acids. Trimming took 2 bases from V and 4 from J, leaving 14 bases between them. CDR3 coding DNA: TGTGCCAGCAGCTTAAACAGGGCGAGGAGCACTGAAGCTTTCTTT. Its protein product is CASSLNRARSTEAFF.

V usage is TRBV20-1 and J usage is TRBJ2-7; 9 nucleotides agree with TRBD1. The V segment lost 4 bases and the J segment 2 bases; nucleotides outside the gene matches: 6. CDR1 and CDR2 from the germline V gene are DFQATT and SNEGSKA (reference sequence). The CDR3 spans 14 residues. CDR3 amino acids: CSAKGQGEPYEQYF. CDR3 DNA sequence: TGCAGTGCTAAGGGACAGGGCGAGCCCTACGAGCAGTACTTC.

V is TRBV20-1 and J is TRBJ1-1; possible D gene TRBD1, 6 bases. The CDR3 has 13 amino acids. Trimming stripped 6 bases from V and 1 base from J, with 12 bases between. Germline values: CDR1 DFQATT, CDR2 SNEGSKA (reference sequence). The CDR3 nucleotides read TGCAGTGCCATCTCGGACAGGAACACTGAAGCTTTCTTT. Translated, it gives CSAISDRNTEAFF.

DNA of the CDR3: TGTGCCACCAGTTATAGCGGGAGGGCCACCTACGAGCAGTACTTC. Protein sequence: CATSYSGRATYEQYF. The genes are TRBV24-1 and TRBJ2-7; the match to TRBD2 covers 11 bases. Germline CDR1 is KGHDR and CDR2 is SFDVKD. Trimming removed 6 bases from V and 2 bases from J; junction bases left unmatched: 5. The CDR3 loop spans 15 amino acids.

The chain recombines TRBV2 with TRBJ2-6; 9 nucleotides align to TRBD2. Looked up from germline, CDR1 is SNHLY and CDR2 is FYNNEI. The J segment lost 2 bases and the V segment lost 2 bases, leaving 4 bases of the junction unmatched. The CDR3 length is 17 residues. CDR3 bases: TGTGCCAGCAGTGAACTAGCGGGAAGAACTGGGGCCAACGTCCTGACTTTC. Protein: CASSELAGRTGANVLTF.

In its sample, this clonotype was seen many times. The rearrangement joins TRBV25-1 to TRBJ1-5; 9 bases fit TRBD1. Germline loops: CDR1 MGHDK, CDR2 SYGVNS. After removal of 6 bases from V and 3 bases from J, the junction contained 3 bases not matched to a gene. This CDR3 is built from 14 residues. CDR3 protein: CASRGQGYNQPQHF. CDR3 nucleotide sequence: TGTGCCAGCAGAGGACAGGGGTACAATCAGCCCCAGCATTTT.

V and J are TRBV20-1 and TRBJ2-5; D is undetermined. Germline assignment: CDR1 DFQATT and CDR2 SNEGSKA (reference sequence). There are 13 residues in the CDR3. V lost 1 base and J lost 5, with 11 bases in between. For the CDR3, the DNA is TGCAGTGCTAGAGTACCCCTGGAGGAGACCCAGTACTTC. Encoded protein: CSARVPLEETQYF.

The rearrangement joins TRBV6-5 to TRBJ2-7, with a weak D call TRBD1 (5 bases). V lost 5 bases and J 1 base, leaving 18 bases between the germline ends. Germline loops: CDR1 MNHEY, CDR2 SVGAGI. The CDR3 is 16 residues long. The CDR3 region has the DNA TGTGCCAGCAGTGAATTTGACAGTGAAGTGTCCTACGAGCAGTACTTC. Protein: CASSEFDSEVSYEQYF.

This clonotype was seen once. The chain joins TRBV20-1 to TRBJ1-4; D possibly corresponds to TRBD1 (5 bases). The CDR3 totals 14 residues. Germline V gene data show CDR1 as DFQATT and CDR2 as SNEGSKA (reference sequence). Trimming took off 0 bases at V and 4 bases at J, with 9 bases between the two ends. The CDR3 loop is CSARDPRVNEKLFF. DNA for the CDR3: TGCAGTGCTAGAGATCCCAGGGTTAATGAAAAACTGTTTTTT.

The rearrangement links TRBV10-3 to TRBJ1-2; perhaps TRBD1 as D (6 bases). Looked up from germline, CDR1 is ENHRY and CDR2 is SYGVKD. V was shortened by 0 bases and J by 2 bases, with 16 bases between the two germline ends. The CDR3 is 17 residues long. CDR3 loop: CAISESNREGSNYGYTF. In nucleotides, the CDR3 is TGTGCCATCAGTGAGTCGAACAGGGAAGGATCCAACTATGGCTACACCTTC.

The chain combines TRBV7-9 with TRBJ1-6; a weak D match, TRBD1 (5 bases). V dropped 4 bases and J dropped 6 bases, with 7 bases sitting between them. In germline, CDR1 is SEHNR, CDR2 FQNEAQ (reference sequence). The CDR3 is 13 amino acids. The DNA for the CDR3 is TGTGCCAGCAGCTACCAGGGTAATTCACCCCTCCACTTT. It codes for CASSYQGNSPLHF.

The V call is TRBV5-1, the J call TRBJ2-5; 7 positions match TRBD2. The germline V gene encodes CDR1 SGHRS and CDR2 YFSETQ. Losses at the gene ends were 6 bases for V and 4 bases for J; bases not matched to a gene: 9. This CDR3 has 14 residues. The CDR3 DNA sequence: TGCGCCAGCACTTTCCTAACGGGAGGAGAGACCCAGTACTTC. It encodes CASTFLTGGETQYF.

The chain joins TRBV6-2 or TRBV6-3 to TRBJ1-5, with D hard to call. This CDR3 is built from 13 residues. Germline CDR1 MNHEY, CDR2 SVGEGT. The CDR3 loop reads CARSGHVNQPQHF. CDR3 DNA sequence: TGTGCTAGGTCGGGCCACGTTAATCAGCCCCAGCATTTT.

The chain uses TRBV25-1 and TRBJ2-7; TRBD1 might be the D (6 bases). CDR3 size: 13 residues. V lost 4 bases and J 4 bases, leaving 11 bases between the germline ends. Germline CDR1 reads MGHDK; CDR2 reads SYGVNS. CDR3 coding DNA: TGTGCCAGCAGTGTCAGGGGTTTATACGAGCAGTACTTC. Amino acids: CASSVRGLYEQYF.

For this clonotype: Since a much larger clone is just one base distant, this may be a read error. The rearrangement joins TRBV2 to TRBJ1-5; D might be TRBD1 (6 bases). The CDR3 loop spans 12 amino acids. Germline loops: CDR1 SNHLY, CDR2 FYNNEI. The CDR3 DNA reads as TGTGCCAGTGGGGGGCTCAATCAGTCCCAGCATTTT. Translating gives CASGGLNQSQHF.

This clonotype was observed a few times. V gene TRBV7-9 combines with J gene TRBJ2-2; TRBD1 might be the D (7 bases). The CDR3 runs to 15 residues. Germline V gene sequence: CDR1 SEHNR, CDR2 FQNEAQ (reference sequence). Trimming cost V 6 bases and J 3 bases, with 14 bases left between them. CDR3 region: CASSPDREDTGELFF. DNA of the CDR3: TGTGCCAGCAGTCCTGACAGGGAGGACACCGGGGAGCTGTTTTTT.

The rearrangement joins TRBV7-3 to TRBJ2-7; 8 bases align to TRBD2. J was trimmed by 5 bases and V by 2 bases; bases with no gene match: 8. Germline-derived CDR1 and CDR2 are SGHTA and FQGTGA. The CDR3 spans 15 residues. The CDR3 loop reads CASSLYTSGSDEQYF. CDR3 DNA sequence: TGTGCCAGCAGCTTATATACTAGCGGTTCCGACGAGCAGTACTTC.

To note about this clonotype: Its ends do not fully match the called genes, so a read error is possible. This chain connects TRBV2 to TRBJ2-7; D possibly corresponds to TRBD2 (5 bases). CDR1 is SNHLY, CDR2 FYNNEI, per germline. This CDR3 is built from 13 residues. The CDR3 DNA is TGTGTCAGCAGTCCAGGACTCTCCTACGAGCAGTACTTC. Translated: CVSSPGLSYEQYF.

The V call is TRBV9, the J call TRBJ2-7; D unresolved. Trimming shortened V by 0 bases and J by 3 bases, and 10 bases separated the two germline ends. The CDR3 loop spans 14 amino acids. The germline V gene encodes CDR1 SGDLS and CDR2 YYNGEE. CDR3 loop: CASSVGPTNYEQYF. The CDR3, as DNA: TGTGCCAGCAGCGTAGGTCCCACGAACTACGAGCAGTACTTC.

This clonotype has only a few counts. J is TRBJ1-1 and V is TRBV6-5; no reliable D call. Germline CDR1 MNHEY, CDR2 SVGAGI. The CDR3 sequence is 12 residues long. V shed 8 bases and J shed 8 bases, with 15 bases lying between them. In DNA form, the CDR3 reads TGTGCCAGCGAGGGAAGCGTGGGGGAAGCTTTCTTT. As protein: CASEGSVGEAFF.

A word on this clonotype: The junction differs from germline at one of its ends, possibly a read error. V gene TRBV5-5 combines with J gene TRBJ1-4; perhaps TRBD1 as D (6 bases). This CDR3 contains 17 residues. Germline loops: CDR1 SGHKS, CDR2 YYEKEE (reference sequence). CDR3: CASSIPRGDTSNEKLFF. The CDR3 DNA follows: TGCGCCAGCAGCATACCTAGGGGGGACACCTCTAATGAAAAACTGTTTTTT.

CDR3: CSVQGSGGYGYTF. Written as DNA, the CDR3 is TGCAGCGTCCAGGGGTCGGGGGGATATGGCTACACCTTC. V usage is TRBV29-1 and J usage is TRBJ1-2, with D possibly being TRBD1 (6 bases). Germline-derived CDR1 and CDR2 are SQVTM and ANQGSEA. This CDR3 comprises 13 residues. The V end lost 6 bases, the J end lost 5 bases, and 16 bases lay between the germline ends. Full variable domain (remainder filled in from reference TRBV29-1 and TRBJ1-2): SAVISQKPSRDICQRGTSLTIQCQVDSQVTMMFWYRQQPGQSLTLIATANQGSEATYESGFVIDKFPISRPNLTFSTLTVSNMSPEDSSIYLCSVQGSGGYGYTFGSGTRLTVV.

On this clonotype: This may come from a read error, since a much larger clone is one base off. The chain employs TRBV29-1 and TRBJ2-5; 9 nucleotides match TRBD1. Germline CDR1 SQVTM, CDR2 ANQGSEA. The CDR3 is 14 amino acids. CDR3 loop: CSAMSGTGKEAQYF. CDR3 sequence (DNA): TGCAGCGCCATGTCCGGGACAGGGAAAGAGGCCCAGTACTTC.

This clonotype was recorded a few times. CDR3: CAISDADTQYF. CDR3 bases: TGTGCCATCAGTGATGCAGATACGCAGTATTTT. The V gene is TRBV10-3, the J gene TRBJ2-3; no reliable D call. Germline V gene lookup returns CDR1 ENHRY and CDR2 SYGVKD. Trimming removed 3 bases at V and 4 bases at J, with 2 bases between. The CDR3 totals 11 residues.

On this clonotype itself: Mismatch with germline at one junction end may stem from a read error. The rearrangement uses TRBV7-9 and TRBJ1-1; 8 positions match TRBD1. From germline, CDR1 is SEHNR and CDR2 FQNEAQ (reference sequence). The CDR3 has 14 residues. The CDR3 spells CASSFGQGRTGAFF. CDR3 sequence (DNA): TGTGCCAGCAGCTTTGGACAGGGTAGAACTGGAGCTTTCTTT.